The rows below give T cell receptor beta chains drawn from one sample of a study of T-cell memory formation after mild COVID-19. TCRdb reprocessed the 5' RACE reads via MiXCR and lists one record per CDR3 protein. The data hold 400,000 to 500,000 distinct CDR3 sequences, with roughly 20% observed a single time. Sequencing used PBMCs or a T cell subset sorted from them (not recorded which). The source of these receptors is an adult woman who had mild COVID-19 (a few samples of this study predate the infection). Cell type and time point are not known. Each CDR3 is given with its conserved first and last residue. For some rows the clone size is stated as once, few or many, or as a class when expanded; others skip it.

>TRBV5-6|.
CASSSTSGSGLGNIQYF
>TRBV4-3|.
CASSQVNAASGHTGELFF
>TRBV20-1|.
CSAPLGGARSYEQYF
>TRBV6-1|many
CASSEEVSNQPQHF
>TRBV20-1|few
CSGAGLKSYEQYF
>TRBV5-1|few
CASSFNPLGGNEQFF
>TRBV5-1|.
CASSIGQGSYEQYF
>TRBV7-3|.
CASREAPNTEAFF
>TRBV18|.
CASSPPGRAIDSPLHF
>TRBV7-3|.
CASSLIPASGGPTDTQYF
>TRBV9|many
CASSSDRGGDTQYF
>TRBV10-3|.
CAISRDSAYEQYF
>TRBV6-5|.
CASSRNRGLYNEQFF
>TRBV6-1|.
CASSEAAQRPTNEKLFF
>TRBV6-5|.
CASREQGAQVETQYF
>TRBV5-4|.
CASSYRDGLREQYF